The next 18 T cell receptor beta chains were all read from a single sample in a study of molecular identifiers for immune sequencing clone quantification. Each CDR3 protein gets one entry after TCRdb re-called the PCR reads with MiXCR. The table has under 600,000 distinct CDR3 sequences, approximately 25% seen once; the top ten hold around 0.8%. The specimen was naive CD8+ T cells from blood, with Jurkat cell RNA spiked in. As for subset: FACS-sorted CD8+CD4-CCR7+CD45RA+ naive T cells. The receptors shown here come from a human donor in good health. Some libraries in this study had Jurkat cell RNA spiked in.

At least ten counts were recorded for this clonotype. The CDR3 bases are TGTGCCACCAGCAGAACCCCAGGGGTTGGGAGGCACAATGAGCAGTTCTTC. Encoded protein: CATSRTPGVGRHNEQFF. V and J are TRBV15 and TRBJ2-1; D may be TRBD1 or TRBD2 (6 bases each). Germline V CDR1 and CDR2: LNHNV, YYDKDF (reference sequence). CDR3 length equals 17 residues. Between the trimmed V and J ends, which lost 2 bases and 5 bases, there was a span of 19 bases.

This clonotype occurred many times. The chain links TRBV19 to TRBJ2-2; tentatively, D is TRBD1 (5 bases). The germline V and J ends were trimmed by 3 bases and 2 bases, with 7 bases remaining between them. CDR1 and CDR2 (germline): LNHDA, SQIVND (reference sequence). This CDR3 contains 14 residues. The CDR3 sequence: CASSMGHNTGELFF. The CDR3, as DNA: TGTGCCAGTAGTATGGGGCACAACACCGGGGAGCTGTTTTTT.

This clonotype was observed a handful of times. The chain uses TRBV28 and TRBJ2-5, with D perhaps matching TRBD2 (6 bases). Germline V gene sequence: CDR1 MDHEN, CDR2 SYDVKM. CDR3 size: 16 residues. Trimming cost V 5 bases and J 0 bases, with 16 bases left between them. CDR3 sequence (DNA): TGTGCCAGCAGTCCTCCGGGGGACCCGTACCAAGAGACCCAGTACTTC. As protein: CASSPPGDPYQETQYF.

V is TRBV2 and J is TRBJ1-6; D is ambiguous. This CDR3 spans 16 amino acids. The V end was cut by 3 bases, the J end by 6 bases, with 15 bases between. The V gene's germline CDR1 is SNHLY and CDR2 FYNNEI. The CDR3 nucleotides read TGTGCCAGCAGTGAGTCCGCGAACGCCTCTAATTCACCCCTCCACTTT. Encoded protein: CASSESANASNSPLHF. Full variable domain (rest looked up from reference TRBV2 and TRBJ1-6): EPEVTQTPSHQVTQMGQEVILRCVPISNHLYFYWYRQILGQKVEFLVSFYNNEISEKSEIFDDQFSVERPDGSNFTLKIRSTKLEDSAMYFCASSESANASNSPLHFGNGTRLTVT.

The chain couples TRBV7-6 to TRBJ2-4; maybe TRBD2 (6 bases). V was trimmed by 3 bases and J by 10 bases, leaving 13 bases between them. Per the germline V gene, CDR1 is SGHVS and CDR2 is FNYEAQ. This CDR3 is 13 amino acids long. The CDR3, as DNA: TGTGCCAGCAGCTTCGACGGGACTTCTATTCAGTACTTC. The encoded protein is CASSFDGTSIQYF.

This clonotype was counted at least ten times. This chain links TRBV14 with TRBJ2-3; D gene ambiguous. The V and J ends lost 3 bases and 4 bases respectively, with 11 bases between them. Germline values: CDR1 SGHDN, CDR2 FVKESK. This CDR3 has 14 amino acids. DNA for the CDR3: TGTGCCAGCAGCCAGCTCAGCATACCAGATACGCAGTATTTT. Its translation is CASSQLSIPDTQYF.

This clonotype was counted only a few times. The chain has TRBV7-9 and TRBJ2-7; 8 bases agree with TRBD1. The CDR3 length is 19 residues. The J segment lost 1 base and the V segment lost 5 bases, leaving 19 bases of the junction unmatched. Germline V gene lookup returns CDR1 SEHNR and CDR2 FQNEAQ (reference sequence). CDR3 bases: TGTGCCAGCAGCAAAGAGGGGACAGGCCACTATCCGGCATCCTACGAGCAGTACTTC. Residues: CASSKEGTGHYPASYEQYF. Combining the CDR3 with reference TRBV7-9 and TRBJ2-7 gives the whole variable domain DTGVSQNPRHKITKRGQNVTFRCDPISEHNRLYWYRQTLGQGPEFLTYFQNEAQLEKSRLLSDRFSAERPKGSFSTLEIQRTEQGDSAMYLCASSKEGTGHYPASYEQYFGPGTRLTVT.

The V gene is TRBV4-1, the J gene TRBJ2-7; TRBD2 matches 7 bases. Germline V gives CDR1 MGHRA, CDR2 YSYEKL. CDR3 length: 17 residues. V was pared by 0 bases and J by 4 bases, with 12 bases of the junction left unmatched. The CDR3 loop is CASSQELIQAGPYEQYF. In DNA form, the CDR3 reads TGCGCCAGCAGCCAAGAACTCATCCAAGCGGGGCCGTACGAGCAGTACTTC.

This clonotype appeared a few times. The chain recombines TRBV14 with TRBJ2-2; D not certain. CDR1 and CDR2 (germline): SGHDN, FVKESK. V was clipped by 0 bases and J by 6 bases, with 8 bases between them. CDR3 length equals 14 residues. CDR3 coding DNA: TGTGCCAGCAGCCAAGAAGTGCGTTCCGGGGAGCTGTTTTTT. Translating gives CASSQEVRSGELFF.

This clonotype occurred once. Being one base from a much bigger clone, this may be a read error. This chain connects TRBV12-3 or TRBV12-4 to TRBJ2-7; 14 nucleotides agree with TRBD2. The CDR3 has 18 residues. The V and J ends lost 5 bases and 3 bases, in that order; junction bases with no gene match: 12. CDR3 loop: CASSHQGLAGAGCYEQYF. DNA for the CDR3: TGTGCCAGCAGTCATCAGGGACTAGCGGGAGCAGGGTGCTACGAGCAGTACTTC.

The rearrangement uses TRBV19 and TRBJ1-6; tentative D call: TRBD1 (5 bases). The CDR3 sequence is 15 residues long. Germline CDR1 and CDR2: LNHDA and SQIVND (reference sequence). Trimming pared 3 bases from V and 6 bases from J, leaving 12 bases between. This chain's CDR3 is CASSISDTLNSPLHF. Here the CDR3 DNA reads TGTGCCAGTAGTATCTCGGACACCCTTAATTCACCCCTCCACTTT.

This clonotype was counted between two and nine times. This sequence joins TRBV5-1 and TRBJ2-2, with D perhaps TRBD1 or TRBD2 (5 bases each). CDR3 size: 20 residues. The V end lost 5 bases, the J end lost 0 bases, and 26 bases lay between the germline ends. Per germline, CDR1 SGHRS and CDR2 YFSETQ. The CDR3 bases are TGCGCCAGCAGTTTATTCGCCGGGACCCTAGCCTTCGCGAACACCGGGGAGCTGTTTTTT. It is translated as CASSLFAGTLAFANTGELFF.

Remarks on this clonotype: A much larger clone lies a single base off, so this may be a read error. This rearrangement joins TRBV29-1 to TRBJ2-7; 13 bases match TRBD2. CDR1 SQVTM and CDR2 ANQGSEA come from the germline V gene. This CDR3 region has 15 residues. The CDR3 bases are TGCAGCGTTGAAAATGGGACTAGCGGGACTTACGCGCAGTACTTC. Its protein is CSVENGTSGTYAQYF.

The J gene is TRBJ2-3, the V gene TRBV4-3, with D perhaps matching TRBD2 (6 bases). Germline V gene sequence: CDR1 LGHNA, CDR2 YSLEER. This CDR3 spans 20 amino acids. Trimming shortened V by 1 base and J by 0 bases, and 23 bases separated the two germline ends. The CDR3 protein is CASSQVPLFGGTLSTDTQYF. The DNA for the CDR3 is TGCGCCAGCAGCCAAGTACCCCTCTTCGGCGGGACGTTGAGCACAGATACGCAGTATTTT.

The V gene is TRBV11-3, the J gene TRBJ1-5, with a tentative D call TRBD1 (6 bases). CDR1 is SGHNT, CDR2 YENEEA, per germline. The CDR3 has 18 residues. Trimming stripped 0 bases from V and 4 bases from J, with 19 bases between. The CDR3 region is CASSLDGLGRGWNQPQHF. The CDR3 nucleotides read TGTGCCAGCAGCTTAGATGGTCTGGGCAGGGGTTGGAATCAGCCCCAGCATTTT. Full variable domain (remainder filled in from reference TRBV11-3 and TRBJ1-5): EAGVVQSPRYKIIEKKQPVAFWCNPISGHNTLYWYLQNLGQGPELLIRYENEEAVDDSQLPKDRFSAERLKGVDSTLKIQPAELGDSAVYLCASSLDGLGRGWNQPQHFGDGTRLSIL.

The chain uses TRBV11-3 and TRBJ2-3, with D perhaps assigned TRBD1 or TRBD2 (5 bases each). V was cut by 4 bases and J by 2 bases, with 10 bases left in between. Germline values: CDR1 SGHNT, CDR2 YENEEA. The CDR3 loop spans 14 amino acids. In nucleotides, the CDR3 is TGTGCCAGCAGCTCACGGGACCACACAGATACGCAGTATTTT. It encodes CASSSRDHTDTQYF.

The chain recombines TRBV20-1 with TRBJ2-7; 7 bases match TRBD2. V shed 4 bases, J shed 7 bases, and the junction held 13 bases outside the gene matches. CDR1 is DFQATT and CDR2 is SNEGSKA in the germline V gene (reference sequence). There are 14 residues in the CDR3. CDR3: CSAIRREPPAEQYF. DNA of the CDR3: TGCAGTGCTATTAGGCGGGAGCCTCCGGCTGAGCAGTACTTC.

The V and J genes are TRBV6-5 and TRBJ2-1, with TRBD2 matching 12 bases. V shed 5 bases and J 1 base; nucleotides not matched to a gene: 12. The CDR3 has 19 residues. Germline CDR1 MNHEY, CDR2 SVGAGI. The CDR3, as DNA: TGTGCCAGCAGTCACACGACTAGCGGGAGCGATTGGTCCTACAATGAGCAGTTCTTC. This sequence encodes CASSHTTSGSDWSYNEQFF.